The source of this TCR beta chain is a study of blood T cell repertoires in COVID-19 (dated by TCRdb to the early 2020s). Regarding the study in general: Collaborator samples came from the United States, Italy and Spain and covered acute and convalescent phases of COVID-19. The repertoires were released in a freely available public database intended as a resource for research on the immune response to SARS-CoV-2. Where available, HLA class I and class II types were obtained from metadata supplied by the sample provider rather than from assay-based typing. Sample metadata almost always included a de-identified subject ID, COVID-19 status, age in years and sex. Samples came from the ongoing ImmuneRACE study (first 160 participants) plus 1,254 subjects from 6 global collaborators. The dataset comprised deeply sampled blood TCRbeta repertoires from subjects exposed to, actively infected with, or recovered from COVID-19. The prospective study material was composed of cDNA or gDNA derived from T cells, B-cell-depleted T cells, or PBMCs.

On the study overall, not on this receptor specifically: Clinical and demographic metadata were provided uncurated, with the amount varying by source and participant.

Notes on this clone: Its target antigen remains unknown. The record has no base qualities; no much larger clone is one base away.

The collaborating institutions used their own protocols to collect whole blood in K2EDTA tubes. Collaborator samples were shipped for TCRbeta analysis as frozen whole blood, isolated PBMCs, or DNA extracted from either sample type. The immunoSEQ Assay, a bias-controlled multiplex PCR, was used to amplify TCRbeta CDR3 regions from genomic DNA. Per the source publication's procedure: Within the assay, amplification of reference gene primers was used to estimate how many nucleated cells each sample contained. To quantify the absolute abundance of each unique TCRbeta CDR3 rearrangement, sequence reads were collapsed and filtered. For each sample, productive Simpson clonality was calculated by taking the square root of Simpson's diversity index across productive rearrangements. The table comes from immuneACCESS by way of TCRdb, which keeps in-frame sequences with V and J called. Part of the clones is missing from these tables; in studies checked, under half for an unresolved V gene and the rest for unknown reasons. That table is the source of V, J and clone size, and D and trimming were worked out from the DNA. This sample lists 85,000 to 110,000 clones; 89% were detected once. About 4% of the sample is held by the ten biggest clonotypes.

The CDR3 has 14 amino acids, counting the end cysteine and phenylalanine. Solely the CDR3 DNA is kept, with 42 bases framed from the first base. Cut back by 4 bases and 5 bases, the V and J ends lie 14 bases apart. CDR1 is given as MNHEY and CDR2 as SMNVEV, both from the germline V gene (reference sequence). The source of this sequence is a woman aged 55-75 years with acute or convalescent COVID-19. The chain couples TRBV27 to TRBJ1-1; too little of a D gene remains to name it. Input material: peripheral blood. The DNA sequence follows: TGTGCCAGCAGTTCATCTCCGATGAGAACTGAAGCTTTCTTT. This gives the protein CASSSSPMRTEAFF.